These T cell receptor beta chains were read from a single sample in a study of T cell responses to AZD1222 COVID-19 vaccine. Only in-frame clones appear in the TCRdb table, and some are missing; sequencing was by immunoSEQ multiplex PCR. The sample has approximately 110,000 clones, about 95% seen once; the top ten hold roughly 2%. The material sequenced was peripheral blood, taken on day 0 of AZD1222 vaccination. These receptors were collected from an adult in good health. Each CDR3 is given with its conserved first and last residue. The D gene is left open where the match is weak. The listing skips clone size in some rows; elsewhere it reads once, few, many or a size class.

V	D	size	J	CDR3	DNA
TRBV28	TRBD1	-	TRBJ2-5	CASSLSDRGPGETQYF	TGTGCCAGCAGTTTATCTGACAGGGGGCCCGGAGAGACCCAGTACTTC
TRBV10-3	TRBD2	few	TRBJ2-3	CAISESPTRTSGYTDTQYF	TGTGCCATCAGTGAGTCGCCCACGCGGACTAGCGGATACACAGATACGCAGTATTTT
TRBV2	TRBD1	-	TRBJ1-2	CASRGDSGYGYTF	TGTGCCAGCAGGGGGGACAGCGGCTATGGCTACACCTTC
TRBV4-1	TRBD1	-	TRBJ1-2	CASSQAYGQGGYGYTF	TGCGCCAGCAGCCAAGCCTACGGACAGGGCGGCTATGGCTACACCTTC
TRBV5-1	TRBD1	few	TRBJ2-7	CASSPWTGSYEQYF	TGCGCCAGCAGCCCTTGGACAGGCTCCTACGAGCAGTACTTC
TRBV2	-	-	TRBJ1-4	CASSPFDRLGEKLFF	TGTGCCAGCAGTCCCTTCGACAGGCTCGGTGAAAAACTGTTTTTT
TRBV11-2	-	-	TRBJ1-5	CASSLLMLTRANQPQHF	TGTGCCAGCAGCTTACTTATGCTGACGAGGGCAAATCAGCCCCAGCATTTT
TRBV12-5	-	-	TRBJ1-2	CASGLVEGRGDGYTF	TGTGCTAGTGGTTTGGTAGAAGGGAGGGGGGATGGCTACACCTTC
TRBV7-9	-	-	TRBJ1-2	CASSGAYGYTF	TGTGCCAGCAGCGGGGCGTATGGCTACACCTTC
TRBV3-1/TRBV3-2	-	-	TRBJ1-1	CASMGPNLGSNTEAFF	TGTGCCAGCATGGGCCCCAATCTAGGGAGTAACACTGAAGCTTTCTTT
TRBV6-5	-	-	TRBJ1-5	CASSYGYSNQPQHF	TGTGCCAGCAGTTACGGGTATAGCAATCAGCCCCAGCATTTT
TRBV28	-	-	TRBJ1-2	CASSFLGGNYGYTF	TGTGCCAGCAGTTTTTTGGGCGGTAACTATGGCTACACCTTC
TRBV12-3/TRBV12-4	-	few	TRBJ1-5	CASSLIGSQPQHF	TGTGCCAGCAGCCTAATAGGGAGTCAGCCCCAGCATTTT
TRBV4-1	-	once	TRBJ2-7	CASRPYDGPYEQYF	TGCGCCAGCAGACCATACGACGGGCCCTACGAGCAGTACTTC
TRBV3-1/TRBV3-2	-	-	TRBJ1-5	CASSSAGYSNQPQHF	TGTGCCAGCAGCTCGGCCGGGTATAGCAATCAGCCCCAGCATTTT
TRBV28	TRBD1	-	TRBJ1-6	CASSLFGQGTFRRNSPLHF	TGTGCCAGCAGTTTATTCGGACAGGGTACCTTTCGGCGGAATTCACCCCTCCACTTT
TRBV11-3	-	-	TRBJ1-1	CASIRRGSYTEAFF	TGTGCCAGCATCAGGAGGGGCAGTTACACTGAAGCTTTCTTT
TRBV4-2	-	-	TRBJ2-3	CASSQAKSSDTQYF	TGTGCCAGCAGCCAAGCAAAGAGCTCAGATACGCAGTATTTT
TRBV7-9	-	-	TRBJ2-5	CATAGETQYF	TGTGCCACCGCTGGGGAGACCCAGTACTTC
TRBV19	-	-	TRBJ2-7	CASSLKRGYEQYF	TGTGCCAGTAGTCTCAAAAGAGGGTACGAGCAGTACTTC
TRBV5-6	-	-	TRBJ2-1	CASSFGPTVLRIYNEQFF	TGTGCCAGCAGCTTTGGGCCGACGGTCTTACGAATATACAATGAGCAGTTCTTC
TRBV7-9	-	-	TRBJ2-1	CASSPAGGQGARNEQFF	TGTGCCAGCAGCCCTGCGGGGGGGCAGGGGGCGCGCAATGAGCAGTTCTTC
TRBV12-3/TRBV12-4	-	-	TRBJ1-2	CASLLMGGGYTF	TGTGCCAGCTTATTAATGGGAGGGGGCTACACCTTC
TRBV18	TRBD2	-	TRBJ2-5	CASSPVAGGLQETQYF	TGTGCCAGCTCACCAGTAGCGGGAGGACTACAAGAGACCCAGTACTTC
TRBV6-6	TRBD1	-	TRBJ1-1	CASSEGQGGNTEAFF	TGTGCCAGCAGTGAGGGACAGGGAGGGAACACTGAAGCTTTCTTT
TRBV11-2	TRBD1	-	TRBJ2-3	CASSPRRWDRVSTDTQYF	TGTGCCAGCAGCCCTAGGAGATGGGACAGGGTTAGCACAGATACGCAGTATTTT
TRBV14	-	-	TRBJ1-1	CASSQDPREARSTEAFF	TGTGCCAGCAGCCAAGATCCCAGGGAGGCGAGGTCCACTGAAGCTTTCTTT
TRBV4-1	-	-	TRBJ2-7	CASSPGGPYEQYF	TGCGCCAGCAGCCCCGGGGGACCCTACGAGCAGTACTTC
TRBV3-1/TRBV3-2	TRBD2	-	TRBJ2-5	CASTATSAETQYF	TGTGCCAGCACCGCGACTAGCGCAGAGACCCAGTACTTC
TRBV12-3/TRBV12-4	-	-	TRBJ1-6	CASSLAVRFPLHF	TGTGCCAGCAGTTTAGCGGTGAGGTTCCCCCTCCACTTT
TRBV19	-	-	TRBJ2-3	CASSVSGERTDTQYF	TGTGCCAGTAGTGTGAGCGGAGAACGCACAGATACGCAGTATTTT
TRBV24-1	-	-	TRBJ1-1	CATSDLWGLAFF	TGTGCCACCAGTGATTTGTGGGGGCTCGCTTTCTTT